The 21 T cell receptor beta chains reported below all come from one sample, sequenced in a study of CD8+CD57+ T cells in acquired aplastic anemia. Patients sequenced had flow cytometry evidence of CD8+CD57+ cell expansion. TCR beta VDJ and CDR3 profiles were obtained from a genomic DNA template. TCRdb passed the reads through MiXCR, listing each CDR3 protein once. The top ten clones hold around 2% of a sample with approximately 180,000 distinct CDR3 sequences, less than 60% of them seen once. Material: sorted CD4+, CD8+, or CD8+CD57+ T cells (not recorded which) from PBMCs. These receptor sequences come from a human donor with aplastic anemia.

The chain carries TRBV4-3 and TRBJ2-7; the match to TRBD2 covers 8 bases. Trimming took 0 bases from V and 3 from J; bases not matched to a gene: 4. Looked up from germline, CDR1 is LGHNA and CDR2 is YSLEER. CDR3 length: 15 residues. CDR3 sequence reads: CASSQDAAGGYEQYF. DNA of the CDR3: TGCGCCAGCAGCCAAGATGCGGCGGGAGGCTACGAGCAGTACTTC.

This clonotype was seen many times. The chain employs TRBV14 and TRBJ1-1; D is unclear. Germline assignment: CDR1 SGHDN and CDR2 FVKESK. V was cut by 0 bases and J by 11 bases, with 16 bases left in between. The CDR3 spans 14 residues. CDR3 DNA sequence: TGTGCCAGCAGCCAAGATTCGACCCAGAGATCGGCTTTCTTT. It is translated as CASSQDSTQRSAFF.

The V and J genes are TRBV20-1 and TRBJ1-4; D gene unclear. The CDR3 spans 15 residues. Germline loops: CDR1 DFQATT, CDR2 SNEGSKA (reference sequence). Trimming took 3 bases from V and 5 from J, leaving 16 bases between them. CDR3 nucleotides: TGCAGTGCTAGCCCCATTAGTCTCTCCAATGAAAAACTGTTTTTT. It encodes CSASPISLSNEKLFF.

This clonotype was recorded at least ten times. This rearrangement joins TRBV19 to TRBJ2-2; weak D call: TRBD1 (5 bases). The CDR3 is 15 residues long. The ends were cut back, 9 bases at V and 4 bases at J, with 18 bases in the middle. The germline V gene encodes CDR1 LNHDA and CDR2 SQIVND (reference sequence). CDR3 loop: CASSRETRATGELFF. CDR3 DNA sequence: TGTGCCAGCAGTCGAGAGACCAGGGCCACCGGGGAGCTGTTTTTT.

This chain links TRBV10-3 with TRBJ1-6, with D possibly TRBD1 on 5 matching bases. Germline V gene lookup returns CDR1 ENHRY and CDR2 SYGVKD. The V and J ends lost 3 bases and 4 bases respectively, with 13 bases between them. The CDR3 consists of 16 residues. The CDR3 region is CAISDSTGNYNSPLHF. The CDR3 region has the DNA TGTGCCATCAGTGATTCAACAGGCAATTATAATTCACCCCTCCACTTT.

This clonotype was seen once. The chain has TRBV6-5 and TRBJ1-1; the D is unclear. This CDR3 is built from 11 residues. V shed 4 bases and J shed 5 bases, with 5 bases lying between them. Germline CDR1 and CDR2: MNHEY and SVGAGI. The CDR3 loop is CASSSPTEAFF. The CDR3 DNA follows: TGTGCCAGCAGTTCCCCAACTGAAGCTTTCTTT.

The chain has TRBV20-1 and TRBJ1-6; 9 nucleotides match TRBD1. The germline gives CDR1 DFQATT, CDR2 SNEGSKA (reference sequence). J gave up 10 bases and V 7 bases, and 11 bases lay outside the gene matches. This CDR3 has 14 amino acids. Here the CDR3 DNA reads TGCAGTGTCTCACAGGGGGCGCCGGGATCACCCCTCCACTTT. It encodes CSVSQGAPGSPLHF.

This clonotype was counted many times. The V call is TRBV19, the J call TRBJ2-1; D is undetermined. V was pared by 3 bases and J by 15 bases, with 18 bases between. The V gene's germline CDR1 is LNHDA and CDR2 SQIVND (reference sequence). CDR3 length equals 13 residues. The CDR3, as DNA: TGTGCCAGTAGTATGGCCTTATCGGGCATGCTGTTCTTC. It specifies CASSMALSGMLFF.

This clonotype showed up many times. The rearrangement joins TRBV7-2 to TRBJ2-5; 10 nucleotides agree with TRBD1. Germline V gives CDR1 SGHTA, CDR2 FQGNSA. The CDR3 is made up of 15 amino acids. The junction had 1 base not matched to a gene; V was cut back by 3 bases and J by 0 bases. Here the CDR3 reads CASSLGQGYQETQYF. The CDR3 coding sequence is TGTGCCAGCAGCTTGGGACAGGGGTACCAAGAGACCCAGTACTTC. The full variable domain, with the rest looked up from reference TRBV7-2 and TRBJ2-5, is GAGVSQSPSNKVTEKGKDVELRCDPISGHTALYWYRQSLGQGLEFLIYFQGNSAPDKSGLPSDRFSAERTGGSVSTLTIQRTQQEDSAVYLCASSLGQGYQETQYFGPGTRLLVL.

This clonotype was seen just once. The chain carries TRBV29-1 and TRBJ2-3, with 10 bases fitting TRBD1. The CDR3 length is 14 residues. J lost 3 bases, V lost 6 bases, and 6 bases had no gene match. Germline CDR1 and CDR2: SQVTM and ANQGSEA. For the CDR3, the DNA is TGCAGCGTGAGGGGACAGGGGTTAACAGATACGCAGTATTTT. It codes for CSVRGQGLTDTQYF.

Ten or more counts support this clonotype. This chain connects TRBV5-5 to TRBJ2-5; TRBD1 aligns across 7 bases. Unmatched junction bases numbered 12, after V lost 2 bases and J lost 5 bases. CDR1 and CDR2 from the germline V gene are SGHKS and YYEKEE (reference sequence). The CDR3 covers 16 residues. The CDR3 is CASSLTFRGGGETQYF. The CDR3 bases are TGTGCCAGCAGCTTAACATTCCGAGGGGGCGGGGAGACCCAGTACTTC.

This clonotype was seen once. One junction end disagrees with the germline gene, perhaps due to a read error. In DNA form, the CDR3 reads TGTGCCATCAGTGAGTCCGGACAGTACAACGAGCAGTTCTTC. This translates into CAISESGQYNEQFF. The chain is built from TRBV10-3 and TRBJ2-1, with D tentatively TRBD1 (6 bases). Germline values: CDR1 ENHRY, CDR2 SYGVKD. This CDR3 contains 14 residues.

This clonotype was observed at least ten times. This chain uses TRBV19 with TRBJ1-1, with 10 bases that match TRBD1. The CDR3 is 16 residues long. The germline V gene encodes CDR1 LNHDA and CDR2 SQIVND (reference sequence). V lost 3 bases, J lost 5 bases, and 9 bases stayed unmatched. CDR3 protein: CASSMGRRQGATEAFF. Written as DNA, the CDR3 is TGTGCCAGTAGTATGGGCCGGAGACAGGGGGCAACTGAAGCTTTCTTT.

This clonotype was observed a handful of times. This may be a read error, as it is one base from a much larger clone. The chain joins TRBV5-1 to TRBJ1-2; D gene ambiguous. Germline CDR1 is SGHRS and CDR2 is YFSETQ. The CDR3 length is 14 residues. Trimming shortened V by 3 bases and J by 2 bases, and 11 bases separated the two germline ends. The CDR3 region has the DNA TGCGCCAGCAGCTCTCAGGTGATGAACTATGGCTACACCTTC. Encoded protein: CASSSQVMNYGYTF.

The rearrangement uses TRBV20-1 and TRBJ2-7, with 7 positions matching TRBD2. CDR1 is DFQATT, CDR2 SNEGSKA, per germline (reference sequence). J gave up 3 bases and V 0 bases, and 8 bases lay outside the gene matches. The CDR3 totals 15 residues. CDR3 coding DNA: TGCAGTGCTAGAGATGAGCAGCGGGATTTCTACGAGCAGTACTTC. Translation: CSARDEQRDFYEQYF.

Turning to this clonotype: At one end, the junction sequence differs from germline, possibly due to a read error. The chain couples TRBV10-2 to TRBJ2-1, with D perhaps TRBD2 (6 bases). Germline V gene sequence: CDR1 WSHSY, CDR2 SAAADI. The length of the CDR3 is 17 residues. In DNA form, the CDR3 reads TGCGCAAGCAGTGAGCCCCCTTGGCGTCGGGGGTACAATGAGCAGTTCTTC. This translates into CASSEPPWRRGYNEQFF.

The V and J genes are TRBV15 and TRBJ2-7; TRBD1 matches 8 bases. V gave up 5 bases and J gave up 4 bases; unmatched junction bases: 13. The germline gives CDR1 LNHNV, CDR2 YYDKDF (reference sequence). CDR3 length: 16 residues. CDR3 sequence (DNA): TGTGCCACCAGCCGGTATCAGGGGGCCCAAAGGTACGAGCAGTACTTC. Encoded protein: CATSRYQGAQRYEQYF.

Of note for this clonotype: A junction boundary mismatches the germline segment, possibly from a read error. This chain joins TRBV19 and TRBJ2-7, with D possibly matching TRBD1 (6 bases). Germline lookup yields CDR1 LNHDA and CDR2 SQIVND (reference sequence). The CDR3 is 13 amino acids. The CDR3 nucleotides read TGTGCCAGTAGCCAGGGGTGTTACTACGAGCAGTGCTTC. It codes for CASSQGCYYEQCF.

V is TRBV7-9 and J is TRBJ1-3; the D is unclear. Trimming shortened V by 3 bases and J by 4 bases, and 10 bases separated the two germline ends. Germline V gene sequence: CDR1 SEHNR, CDR2 FQNEAQ (reference sequence). There are 14 residues in the CDR3. CDR3 region: CASSLGNAGNTIYF. CDR3 bases: TGTGCCAGCAGCTTGGGGAACGCCGGAAACACCATATATTTT.

This clonotype has just a few counts. No conserved phenylalanine or tryptophan ends this CDR3, so it is likely a read error. The chain has TRBV7-2 and TRBJ2-1; D ambiguous. V dropped 8 bases and J dropped 6 bases, with 11 bases sitting between them. The CDR3 is 12 residues long. Germline CDR1 and CDR2: SGHTA and FQGNSA. CDR3 amino acids: CASRVTGNEQFS. CDR3 nucleotide sequence: TGTGCCAGCCGAGTAACGGGCAATGAGCAGTTCTCC.

The rearrangement uses TRBV7-8 and TRBJ2-5; 9 positions agree with TRBD1. V lost 5 bases to trimming and J lost 4 bases; unmatched junction nucleotides: 5. This CDR3 is 14 amino acids long. CDR1 and CDR2 (germline): SGHVS, FQNEAQ. CDR3 amino acids: CASSAGTGRETQYF. The DNA of the CDR3 is TGTGCCAGCAGCGCCGGGACAGGGCGAGAGACCCAGTACTTC.